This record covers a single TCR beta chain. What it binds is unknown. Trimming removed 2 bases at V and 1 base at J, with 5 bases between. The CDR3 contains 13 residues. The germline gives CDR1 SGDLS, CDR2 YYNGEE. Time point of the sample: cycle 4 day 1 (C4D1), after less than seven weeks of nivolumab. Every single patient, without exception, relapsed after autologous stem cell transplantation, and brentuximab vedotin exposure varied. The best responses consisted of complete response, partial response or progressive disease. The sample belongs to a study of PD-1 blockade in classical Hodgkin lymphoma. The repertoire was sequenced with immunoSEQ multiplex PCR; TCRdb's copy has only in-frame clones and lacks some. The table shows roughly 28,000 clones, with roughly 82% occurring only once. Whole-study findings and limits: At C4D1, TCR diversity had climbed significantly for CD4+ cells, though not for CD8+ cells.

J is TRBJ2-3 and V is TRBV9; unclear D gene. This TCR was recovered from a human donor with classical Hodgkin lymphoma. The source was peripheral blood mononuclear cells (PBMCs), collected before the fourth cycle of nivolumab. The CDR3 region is CASSVQRTDTQYF. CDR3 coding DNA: TGTGCCAGCAGCGTGCAGCGCACAGATACGCAGTATTTT.